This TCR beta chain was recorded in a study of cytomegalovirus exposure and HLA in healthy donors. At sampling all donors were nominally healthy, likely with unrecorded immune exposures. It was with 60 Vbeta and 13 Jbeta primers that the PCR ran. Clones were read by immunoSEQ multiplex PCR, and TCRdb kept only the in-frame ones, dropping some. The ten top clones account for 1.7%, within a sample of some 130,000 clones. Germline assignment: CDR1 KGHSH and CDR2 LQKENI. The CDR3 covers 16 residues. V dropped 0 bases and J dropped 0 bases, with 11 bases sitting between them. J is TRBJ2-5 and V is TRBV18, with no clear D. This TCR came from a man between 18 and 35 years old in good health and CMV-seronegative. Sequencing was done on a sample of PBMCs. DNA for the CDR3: TGTGCCAGCTCACCACCGGTCTTACAGAACCAAGAGACCCAGTACTTC. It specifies CASSPPVLQNQETQYF. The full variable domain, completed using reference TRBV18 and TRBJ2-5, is NAGVMQNPRHLVRRRGQEARLRCSPMKGHSHVYWYRQLPEEGLKFMVYLQKENIIDESGMPKERFSAEFPKEGPSILRIQQVVRGDSAAYFCASSPPVLQNQETQYFGPGTRLLVL.